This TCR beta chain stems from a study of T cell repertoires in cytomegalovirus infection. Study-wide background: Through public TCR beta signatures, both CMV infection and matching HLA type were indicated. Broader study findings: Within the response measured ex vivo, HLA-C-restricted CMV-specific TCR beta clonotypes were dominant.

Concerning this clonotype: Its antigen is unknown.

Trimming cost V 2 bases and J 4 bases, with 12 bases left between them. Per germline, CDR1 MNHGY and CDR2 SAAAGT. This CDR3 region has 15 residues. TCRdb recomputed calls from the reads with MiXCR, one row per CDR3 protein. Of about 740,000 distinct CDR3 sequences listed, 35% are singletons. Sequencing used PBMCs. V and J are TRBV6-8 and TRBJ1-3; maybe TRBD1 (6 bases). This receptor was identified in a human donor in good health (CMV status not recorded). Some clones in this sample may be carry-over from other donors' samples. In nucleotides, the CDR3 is TGTGCCAGCAGTTACGAGGGGGTAGCCGGAAACACCATATATTTT. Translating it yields CASSYEGVAGNTIYF.